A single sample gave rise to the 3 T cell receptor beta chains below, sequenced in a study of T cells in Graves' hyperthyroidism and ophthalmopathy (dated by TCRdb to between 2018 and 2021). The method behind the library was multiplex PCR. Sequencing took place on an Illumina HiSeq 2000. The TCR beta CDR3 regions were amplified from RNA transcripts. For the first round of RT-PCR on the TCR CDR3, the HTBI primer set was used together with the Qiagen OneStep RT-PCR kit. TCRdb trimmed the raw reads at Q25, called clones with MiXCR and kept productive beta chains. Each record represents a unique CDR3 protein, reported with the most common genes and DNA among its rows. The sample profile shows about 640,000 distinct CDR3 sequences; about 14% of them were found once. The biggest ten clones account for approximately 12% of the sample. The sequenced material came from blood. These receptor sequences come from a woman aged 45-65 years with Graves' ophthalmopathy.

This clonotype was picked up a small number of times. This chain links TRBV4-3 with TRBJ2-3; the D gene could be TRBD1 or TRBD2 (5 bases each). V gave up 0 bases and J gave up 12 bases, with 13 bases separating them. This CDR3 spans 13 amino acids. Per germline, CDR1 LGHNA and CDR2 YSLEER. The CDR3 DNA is TGCGCCAGCAGCCAAGATGGGGCAGGGAGTCAGTATTTT. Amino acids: CASSQDGAGSQYF.

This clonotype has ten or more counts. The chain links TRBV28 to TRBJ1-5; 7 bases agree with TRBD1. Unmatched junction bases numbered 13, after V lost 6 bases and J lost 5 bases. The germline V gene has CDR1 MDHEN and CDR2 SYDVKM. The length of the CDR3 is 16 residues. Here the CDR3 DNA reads TGTGCCAGCAGCCCACCCCGGACAGGTCCTCATCAGCCCCAGCATTTT. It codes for CASSPPRTGPHQPQHF.

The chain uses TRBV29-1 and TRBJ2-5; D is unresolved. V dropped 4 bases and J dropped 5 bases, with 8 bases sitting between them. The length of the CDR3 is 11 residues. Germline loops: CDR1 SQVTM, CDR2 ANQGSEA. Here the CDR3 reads CSVVLGETQYF. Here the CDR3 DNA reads TGCAGCGTTGTCCTGGGGGAGACCCAGTACTTC.